Here is one TCR beta chain with its context. Its specificity is unknown. According to the study, genomic DNA was the template for TCR beta VDJ and CDR3 profiling. TCRdb recomputed calls from the reads with MiXCR, one row per CDR3 protein. The table lists about 290,000 distinct CDR3 sequences, 45% to 65% of them singletons. Sequencing was done on patients that had shown CD8+CD57+ cell expansion by flow cytometry. Patients had received no therapy at the time of blood sampling. The CDR3 consists of 15 residues. Germline-derived CDR1 and CDR2 are ENHRY and SYGVKD. The V gene end was trimmed by 6 bases and the J gene end by 7 bases; junction bases not matched to a gene: 14. This record belongs to a study of CD8+CD57+ T cells in acquired aplastic anemia. Overall study context: Across the sorted CD4+ and CD8+ cells, DNA amounts averaged about 3.1 ug. Findings and caveats of the study: Roughly 31 was the count of CD8+ CDR3 sequences that patients shared with controls.

This TCR derives from a human donor with aplastic anemia. This chain uses TRBV10-3 with TRBJ2-7; TRBD2 matches 8 bases. Source material: sorted CD4+, CD8+, or CD8+CD57+ T cells (not recorded which) from PBMCs. In nucleotides, the CDR3 is TGTGCCATCAGGGGTGGAATAGCGGGAACGGGAGAGCAGTACTTC. Protein: CAIRGGIAGTGEQYF.